Sequencing of this TCR beta chain was carried out in a study of OX40 agonist ivuxolimab in advanced cancers. A note on the overall study: Ivuxolimab, which targeted the costimulatory receptor OX40 (CD134), was an agonistic, fully human IgG2 monoclonal antibody. Intravenous ivuxolimab was administered to patients every 2 weeks at six dose levels: 0.01, 0.1, 0.3, 1.5, 3 and 10 mg/kg. Among the roughly 50 dose-escalation patients, some 19 had hepatocellular carcinoma, approximately 15 melanoma, 9 renal cell carcinoma and 9 head and neck cancer. In the dose-escalation cohort, 70% to 85% of patients were male, and the mean age was 60 years with a range of about 20 to 80. Patients were allowed to have had prior anti-PD-1, anti-PD-L1 or anti-CTLA-4 therapy, and more than 35% of the dose-escalation patients had been treated with checkpoint inhibitors. Partial responses occurred in three dose-escalation patients, of whom one had hepatocellular carcinoma and two had cutaneous melanoma. The point of sequencing TCRbeta in the periphery was to test whether ivuxolimab changed TCR sequence diversity and drove clonal T-cell expansion. The paper describes the monotherapy dose-escalation part (N ≈ 50 patients) of the phase I trial of ivuxolimab.

The trial excluded patients who had a history of autoimmune disease or were on systemic immunosuppression. Peripheral blood for TCR sequencing was drawn from every dose cohort at baseline, at cycle 4 day 1 and at cycle 7 day 1. The samples were drawn from a first-in-human, open-label, multicenter phase I dose-escalation trial of ivuxolimab. Adults with locally advanced or metastatic head and neck squamous cell, hepatocellular, melanoma or renal cell carcinoma were enrolled in the trial. Before TCR sequencing, CD4+ T cells and CD8+ T cells were sorted from peripheral blood as separate populations. Concerning this clone: Its cognate antigen has yet to be identified. Base qualities are not provided; no much larger clone lies one nucleotide away.

Genomic DNA was isolated from the sorted cells so that the TCRbeta CDR3 region could be sequenced. TCRbeta CDR3 regions were sequenced using the immunoSEQ Assay. In TCRdb, the immuneACCESS table is reduced to in-frame sequences with V and J assigned. These tables do not hold every clone; where another copy was compared, an unresolved V gene accounts for under half, and the others remain unexplained. The sample table holds roughly 40,000 clones, of which approximately 85% were seen once. Roughly 18% of the sample goes to the ten largest clones. The investigation overall reported the following: Low levels of normalized T-cell clonal expansion were also seen in some patients who did not respond. In the 0.1-3.0 mg/kg groups, partial responders had among the lowest normalized peripheral clonal expansion, particularly in CD8+ T cells. The antigen specificity of the peripheral T cells that underwent clonal expansion was not determined. On average, CD8+ T cells showed more expanded clones than CD4+ T cells after ivuxolimab. At doses of 0.1 to 3.0 mg/kg, clonal expansion of both CD4+ and CD8+ T cells in blood was seen between baseline and week 6.

Reading from cysteine to phenylalanine, the CDR3 counts 14 amino acids. CDR3 DNA only is kept here, 42 bases in frame from base 1. According to the germline V gene, CDR1 reads KGHSH and CDR2 reads LQKENI. Germline trimming amounts to 4 bases on V and 2 bases on J, with 4 as the count of junction bases outside the gene matches. The sample in question was CD4+ or CD8+ T cells sorted from blood, obtained in a trial of the OX40 agonist ivuxolimab. This sequence uses TRBV18 and TRBJ2-5, and TRBD1 matches 7 of the central bases. This TCR was recovered from an adult with an advanced solid tumor such as melanoma, head and neck, liver or kidney cancer. The nucleotide sequence is TGTGCCAGCTCACACGGACAGGAACAAGAGACCCAGTACTTC. The translation is CASSHGQEQETQYF.